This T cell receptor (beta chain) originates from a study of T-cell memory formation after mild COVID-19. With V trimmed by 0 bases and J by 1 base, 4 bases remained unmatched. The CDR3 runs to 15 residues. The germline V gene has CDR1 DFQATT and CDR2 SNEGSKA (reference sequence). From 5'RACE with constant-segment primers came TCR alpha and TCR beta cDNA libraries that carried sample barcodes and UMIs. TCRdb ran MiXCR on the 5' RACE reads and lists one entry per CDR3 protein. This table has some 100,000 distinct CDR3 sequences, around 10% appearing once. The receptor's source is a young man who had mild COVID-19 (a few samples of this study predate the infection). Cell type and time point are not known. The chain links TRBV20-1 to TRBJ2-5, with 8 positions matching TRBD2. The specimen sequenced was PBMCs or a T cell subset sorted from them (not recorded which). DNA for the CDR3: TGCAGTGCTAGAGAGGGGACTAGGATCCAAGAGACCCAGTACTTC. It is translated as CSAREGTRIQETQYF.